This T cell receptor beta chain was retrieved from a study of blood T cell repertoires in COVID-19. The wider study: PBMCs, B-cell-depleted T cells, or T cells provided the cDNA or gDNA that made up the material.

V lost 4 bases, J lost 3 bases, and 3 bases stayed unmatched. CDR1 is SGHAT and CDR2 is FQNNGV in the germline V gene. The CDR3 has 14 residues. Data came from immunoSEQ multiplex PCR; TCRdb stores just in-frame clones and leaves some out. The sample shows a few hundred thousand clones, 84% of them seen only once. This sequence was found in a human donor in a cohort sampled during active COVID-19. Sample: peripheral blood. J is TRBJ2-1 and V is TRBV11-2, with TRBD2 identical over 7 bases. CDR3 bases: TGTGCCAGCAGCTATACTAGCGACTACAATGAGCAGTTCTTC. Protein sequence: CASSYTSDYNEQFF.